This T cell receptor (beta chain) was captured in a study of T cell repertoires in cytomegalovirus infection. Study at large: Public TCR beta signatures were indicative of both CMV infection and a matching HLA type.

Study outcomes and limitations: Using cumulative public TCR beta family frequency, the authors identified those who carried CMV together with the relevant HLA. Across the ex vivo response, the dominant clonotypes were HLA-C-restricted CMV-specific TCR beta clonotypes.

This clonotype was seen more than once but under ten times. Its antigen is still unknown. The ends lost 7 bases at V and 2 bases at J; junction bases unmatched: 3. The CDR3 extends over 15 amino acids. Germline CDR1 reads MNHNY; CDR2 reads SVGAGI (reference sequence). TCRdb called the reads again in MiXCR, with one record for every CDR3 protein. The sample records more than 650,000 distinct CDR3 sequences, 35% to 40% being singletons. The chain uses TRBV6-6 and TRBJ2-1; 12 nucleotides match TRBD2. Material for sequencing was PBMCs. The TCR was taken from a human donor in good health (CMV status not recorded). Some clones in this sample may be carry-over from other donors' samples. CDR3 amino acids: CASILAGGTYNEQFF. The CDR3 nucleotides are TGTGCCAGCATTCTAGCGGGAGGGACCTACAATGAGCAGTTCTTC.